The rows below give T cell receptor beta chains drawn from one sample of a study of shared clonotypes between healthy human individuals. The assay was immunoSEQ multiplex PCR, and TCRdb's table has in-frame clones only and misses some. This table has some 2,500,000 clones, 90% to 95% appearing once. Sequenced material: naive CD4+ T cells from PBMCs. These receptors originate from a man between 18 and 29 years old in good health. Some clones in this sample may be carry-over from other donors' samples. Each CDR3 is given with its conserved first and last residue. Fields, in order: CDR3 protein, CDR3 DNA, D gene, clone size, V gene, J gene. D genes are given only for firm matches. A clone size is listed for some rows: how often the clone was seen (once, few, many), or a class if it is expanded.

CDR3aa: CAISESGGAYNEQFF; CDR3nt: TGTGCCATCAGTGAGTCCGGAGGGGCCTACAATGAGCAGTTCTTC; d_gene: .; abundance: .; v_gene: TRBV10-3; j_gene: TRBJ2-1
CDR3aa: CASSARGFTDTQYF; CDR3nt: TGTGCCAGCAGCGCCAGGGGGTTCACAGATACGCAGTATTTT; d_gene: TRBD1; abundance: .; v_gene: TRBV7-8; j_gene: TRBJ2-3
CDR3aa: CASSLTGKRGLNQPQHF; CDR3nt: TGTGCCAGCAGTCTAACAGGGAAAAGAGGCCTCAATCAGCCCCAGCATTTT; d_gene: .; abundance: .; v_gene: TRBV28; j_gene: TRBJ1-5
CDR3aa: CASKPGGGYGYTF; CDR3nt: TGTGCCAGCAAACCAGGAGGCGGCTATGGCTACACCTTC; d_gene: .; abundance: .; v_gene: TRBV27; j_gene: TRBJ1-2
CDR3aa: CASSPNLNEINYGYTF; CDR3nt: TGTGCCAGCTCACCAAATCTAAATGAAATAAACTATGGCTACACCTTC; d_gene: .; abundance: .; v_gene: TRBV18; j_gene: TRBJ1-2
CDR3aa: CASSRDRERDTQYF; CDR3nt: TGTGCCAGCAGTCGGGACAGGGAAAGGGATACGCAGTATTTT; d_gene: TRBD1; abundance: once; v_gene: TRBV6-1; j_gene: TRBJ2-3
CDR3aa: CASSFTSGSYEQYF; CDR3nt: TGCGCCAGCAGCTTCACTAGCGGGAGTTACGAGCAGTACTTC; d_gene: TRBD2; abundance: .; v_gene: TRBV5-1; j_gene: TRBJ2-7
CDR3aa: CASSTGRIEAFF; CDR3nt: TGTGCCAGCAGCACCGGGAGGATTGAAGCTTTCTTT; d_gene: .; abundance: few; v_gene: TRBV28; j_gene: TRBJ1-1
CDR3aa: CASSPSNSGNTIYF; CDR3nt: TGTGCCAGCAGCCCATCTAACTCTGGAAACACCATATATTTT; d_gene: .; abundance: .; v_gene: TRBV7-3; j_gene: TRBJ1-3
CDR3aa: CASMDRNSNQPQHF; CDR3nt: TGTGCCAGCATGGACAGAAATAGCAATCAGCCCCAGCATTTT; d_gene: .; abundance: .; v_gene: TRBV28; j_gene: TRBJ1-5
CDR3aa: CASSVGASGSTYEQYF; CDR3nt: TGTGCCAGCAGCGTAGGTGCTAGCGGGAGTACCTACGAGCAGTACTTC; d_gene: TRBD2; abundance: .; v_gene: TRBV9; j_gene: TRBJ2-7
CDR3aa: CASSVNRGGYTF; CDR3nt: TGTGCCAGCAGCGTAAACAGGGGTGGCTACACCTTC; d_gene: TRBD1; abundance: .; v_gene: TRBV9; j_gene: TRBJ1-2
CDR3aa: CASSLAGQGNEKLFF; CDR3nt: TGTGCCAGCAGTTTAGCGGGACAGGGTAATGAAAAACTGTTTTTT; d_gene: TRBD1; abundance: .; v_gene: TRBV28; j_gene: TRBJ1-4
CDR3aa: CASSWGEINTGELFF; CDR3nt: TGTGCCAGCAGTTGGGGGGAGATCAACACCGGGGAGCTGTTTTTT; d_gene: .; abundance: .; v_gene: TRBV6-6; j_gene: TRBJ2-2
CDR3aa: CASSPHTNQPQHF; CDR3nt: TGTGCCAGCTCACCACACACTAATCAGCCCCAGCATTTT; d_gene: .; abundance: .; v_gene: TRBV18; j_gene: TRBJ1-5
CDR3aa: CASNLGAGQYSNQPQHF; CDR3nt: TGCGCCAGCAACCTGGGTGCAGGGCAGTATAGCAATCAGCCCCAGCATTTT; d_gene: .; abundance: once; v_gene: TRBV5-1; j_gene: TRBJ1-5
CDR3aa: CASHGTRAEKLFF; CDR3nt: TGTGCCTCCCACGGGACCCGTGCCGAAAAACTGTTTTTT; d_gene: .; abundance: .; v_gene: TRBV19; j_gene: TRBJ1-4
CDR3aa: CASSAGTSGPTGELFF; CDR3nt: TGTGCCAGCAGCGCTGGGACTAGCGGACCCACCGGGGAGCTGTTTTTT; d_gene: TRBD2; abundance: .; v_gene: TRBV11-3; j_gene: TRBJ2-2
CDR3aa: CASSFRDADGYTF; CDR3nt: TGTGCCAGCAGCTTCCGGGACGCAGATGGCTACACCTTC; d_gene: .; abundance: once; v_gene: TRBV7-3; j_gene: TRBJ1-2
CDR3aa: CASSRTSGAISSYEQYF; CDR3nt: TGTGCCAGCAGTCGAACCAGCGGAGCGATAAGCTCCTACGAGCAGTACTTC; d_gene: .; abundance: .; v_gene: TRBV28; j_gene: TRBJ2-7
CDR3aa: CASSVSGANEKLFF; CDR3nt: TGCGCCAGCAGCGTATCCGGGGCTAATGAAAAACTGTTTTTT; d_gene: .; abundance: .; v_gene: TRBV5-1; j_gene: TRBJ1-4
CDR3aa: CASSPLAGFSDF; CDR3nt: TGTGCCAGCTCACCACTAGCGGGCTTTTCGGACTTC; d_gene: TRBD2; abundance: .; v_gene: TRBV18; j_gene: TRBJ2-5
CDR3aa: CASSGGGQTLEQYF; CDR3nt: TGTGCCAGCAGTGGGGGGGGACAGACCCTCGAGCAGTACTTC; d_gene: .; abundance: once; v_gene: TRBV28; j_gene: TRBJ2-7
CDR3aa: CASSLVGDWANYGYTF; CDR3nt: TGCGCCAGCAGCTTGGTTGGGGATTGGGCTAACTATGGCTACACCTTC; d_gene: .; abundance: .; v_gene: TRBV5-1; j_gene: TRBJ1-2
CDR3aa: CASNPVPASNEQFF; CDR3nt: TGTGCCAGCAACCCCGTCCCGGCTTCCAATGAGCAGTTCTTC; d_gene: .; abundance: .; v_gene: TRBV5-8; j_gene: TRBJ2-1
CDR3aa: CASRASPGGGNEKLFF; CDR3nt: TGTGCCAGCAGGGCAAGCCCAGGGGGAGGTAATGAAAAACTGTTTTTT; d_gene: TRBD1; abundance: .; v_gene: TRBV5-5; j_gene: TRBJ1-4
CDR3aa: CASSLGGYNEQFF; CDR3nt: TGTGCCAGCAGCTTGGGGGGTTACAATGAGCAGTTCTTC; d_gene: .; abundance: .; v_gene: TRBV5-6; j_gene: TRBJ2-1
CDR3aa: CASSQDTALGWLGYTF; CDR3nt: TGTGCCAGCAGCCAAGACACAGCACTGGGCTGGCTGGGCTACACCTTC; d_gene: .; abundance: .; v_gene: TRBV14; j_gene: TRBJ1-2
CDR3aa: CASSRQGSGKSGELFF; CDR3nt: TGTGCCAGCAGTCGACAGGGTAGCGGGAAGTCCGGGGAGCTGTTTTTT; d_gene: .; abundance: .; v_gene: TRBV2; j_gene: TRBJ2-2
CDR3aa: CASQADSPSYEQYF; CDR3nt: TGCGCCAGCCAAGCCGACAGTCCCTCCTACGAGCAGTACTTC; d_gene: .; abundance: .; v_gene: TRBV5-1; j_gene: TRBJ2-7
CDR3aa: CASCLLAGNEQFF; CDR3nt: TGTGCCAGCTGCCTCCTAGCTGGGAATGAGCAGTTCTTC; d_gene: .; abundance: .; v_gene: TRBV5-8; j_gene: TRBJ2-1
CDR3aa: CASSPGLRDRGFF; CDR3nt: TGTGCCAGCAGCCCAGGTTTGCGGGACAGGGGGTTCTTC; d_gene: TRBD1; abundance: .; v_gene: TRBV7-2; j_gene: TRBJ2-1
CDR3aa: CASTTTAMNIQYF; CDR3nt: TGTGCCAGTACCACGACAGCAATGAACATTCAGTACTTC; d_gene: .; abundance: .; v_gene: TRBV19; j_gene: TRBJ2-4
CDR3aa: CASTEHPGAVYEQYF; CDR3nt: TGTGCCAGCACCGAACACCCGGGGGCGGTATACGAGCAGTACTTC; d_gene: .; abundance: .; v_gene: TRBV28; j_gene: TRBJ2-7
CDR3aa: CASSYRDSYEQYF; CDR3nt: TGTGCCAGCAGTTACCGGGACAGTTACGAGCAGTACTTC; d_gene: TRBD1; abundance: .; v_gene: TRBV6-5; j_gene: TRBJ2-7
CDR3aa: CASNIRVVNSYEQYF; CDR3nt: TGTGCCAGCAACATCAGGGTGGTGAATTCCTACGAGCAGTACTTC; d_gene: .; abundance: .; v_gene: TRBV6-1; j_gene: TRBJ2-7
CDR3aa: CASSILTSGSRNEQFF; CDR3nt: TGTGCCAGTAGTATTCTGACTAGCGGGAGTAGAAATGAGCAGTTCTTC; d_gene: TRBD2; abundance: .; v_gene: TRBV19; j_gene: TRBJ2-1
CDR3aa: CASSYRGAQETQYF; CDR3nt: TGTGCCAGCAGTTACCGGGGGGCCCAAGAGACCCAGTACTTC; d_gene: .; abundance: .; v_gene: TRBV6-5; j_gene: TRBJ2-5
CDR3aa: CASSVEGEGALHF; CDR3nt: TGTGCCAGCAGCGTAGAGGGAGAGGGTGCCCTCCACTTT; d_gene: .; abundance: .; v_gene: TRBV9; j_gene: TRBJ1-6
CDR3aa: CASSFEQLAGTDTQYF; CDR3nt: TGTGCCAGCAGTTTCGAACAGTTAGCGGGGACAGATACGCAGTATTTT; d_gene: TRBD2; abundance: .; v_gene: TRBV28; j_gene: TRBJ2-3
CDR3aa: CASSAGRAGTGELFF; CDR3nt: TGTGCCAGCAGTGCCGGGAGGGCCGGCACCGGGGAGCTGTTTTTT; d_gene: TRBD2; abundance: .; v_gene: TRBV2; j_gene: TRBJ2-2
CDR3aa: CASSEGRVDTDTQYF; CDR3nt: TGTGCCAGCAGTGAAGGACGGGTAGACACAGATACGCAGTATTTT; d_gene: .; abundance: .; v_gene: TRBV2; j_gene: TRBJ2-3
CDR3aa: CASSLFSGTNSYEQYF; CDR3nt: TGTGCCAGCAGCTTATTCAGCGGGACTAACTCCTACGAGCAGTACTTC; d_gene: TRBD2; abundance: .; v_gene: TRBV7-3; j_gene: TRBJ2-7
CDR3aa: CASSPSGRPTDTQYF; CDR3nt: TGTGCCAGCTCACCAAGCGGGAGGCCCACAGATACGCAGTATTTT; d_gene: TRBD2; abundance: .; v_gene: TRBV18; j_gene: TRBJ2-3
CDR3aa: CASSFGGEAKNIQYF; CDR3nt: TGCGCCAGCAGCTTCGGTGGGGAGGCCAAAAACATTCAGTACTTC; d_gene: .; abundance: .; v_gene: TRBV5-1; j_gene: TRBJ2-4
CDR3aa: CASSQAGTGGRPQHF; CDR3nt: TGCGCCAGCAGCCAAGCCGGGACAGGCGGGAGGCCCCAGCATTTT; d_gene: TRBD1; abundance: .; v_gene: TRBV4-1; j_gene: TRBJ1-5
CDR3aa: CATRTGGGKTQYF; CDR3nt: TGTGCCACCCGGACAGGGGGCGGAAAGACCCAGTACTTC; d_gene: TRBD1; abundance: .; v_gene: TRBV6-5; j_gene: TRBJ2-5
CDR3aa: CASSLADNTEAFF; CDR3nt: TGTGCCAGCAGCCTCGCGGATAACACTGAAGCTTTCTTT; d_gene: .; abundance: .; v_gene: TRBV7-6; j_gene: TRBJ1-1
CDR3aa: CASSLQDSSYGYTF; CDR3nt: TGTGCCAGCAGCCTACAAGACAGTTCCTATGGCTACACCTTC; d_gene: .; abundance: .; v_gene: TRBV5-4; j_gene: TRBJ1-2
CDR3aa: CASSQGGQAYRELFF; CDR3nt: TGCGCCAGCAGCCAAGGGGGACAGGCTTACCGGGAGCTGTTTTTT; d_gene: TRBD1; abundance: .; v_gene: TRBV4-1; j_gene: TRBJ2-2
CDR3aa: CASSVGTLLYGYTF; CDR3nt: TGTGCCAGCAGCGTCGGGACCTTGCTCTATGGCTACACCTTC; d_gene: .; abundance: .; v_gene: TRBV5-4; j_gene: TRBJ1-2
CDR3aa: CASSQESRGVATEAFF; CDR3nt: TGTGCCAGCAGCCAAGAGTCTCGGGGGGTGGCGACTGAAGCTTTCTTT; d_gene: .; abundance: .; v_gene: TRBV4-2; j_gene: TRBJ1-1
CDR3aa: CASSWGDGSLYEQYF; CDR3nt: TGTGCCAGCAGCTGGGGGGACGGATCCCTCTACGAGCAGTACTTC; d_gene: .; abundance: .; v_gene: TRBV7-2; j_gene: TRBJ2-7